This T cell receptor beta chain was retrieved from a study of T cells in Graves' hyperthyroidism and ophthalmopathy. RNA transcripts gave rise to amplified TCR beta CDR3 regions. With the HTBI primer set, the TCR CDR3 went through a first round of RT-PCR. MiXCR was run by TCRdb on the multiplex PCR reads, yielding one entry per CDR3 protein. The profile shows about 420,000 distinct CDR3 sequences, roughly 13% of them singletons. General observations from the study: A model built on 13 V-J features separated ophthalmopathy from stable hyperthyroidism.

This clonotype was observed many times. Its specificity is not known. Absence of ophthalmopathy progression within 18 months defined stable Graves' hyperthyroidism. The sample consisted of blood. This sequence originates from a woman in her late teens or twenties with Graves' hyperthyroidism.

CDR3 in amino acids: CASSLDLSGELFF. The CDR3 DNA follows: TGTGCCAGCAGCTTAGACCTATCCGGGGAGCTGTTTTTT. V is TRBV7-2 and J is TRBJ2-2; no reliable D call. There are 13 residues in the CDR3. CDR1 and CDR2 from the germline V gene are SGHTA and FQGNSA. V shed 1 base and J shed 6 bases, with 6 bases lying between them.